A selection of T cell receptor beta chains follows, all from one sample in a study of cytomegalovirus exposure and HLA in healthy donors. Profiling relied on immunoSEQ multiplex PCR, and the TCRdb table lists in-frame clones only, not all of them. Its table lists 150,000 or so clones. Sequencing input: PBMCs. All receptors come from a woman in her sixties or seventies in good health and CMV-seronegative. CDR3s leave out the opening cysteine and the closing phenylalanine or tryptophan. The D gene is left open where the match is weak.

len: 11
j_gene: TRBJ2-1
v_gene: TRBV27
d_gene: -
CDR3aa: ASRGATYNEQF

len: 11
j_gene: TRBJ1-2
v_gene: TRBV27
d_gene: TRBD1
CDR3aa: ASSRQGVYGYT

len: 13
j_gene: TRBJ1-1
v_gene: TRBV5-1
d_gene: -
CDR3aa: ASSSLGGGGTEAF

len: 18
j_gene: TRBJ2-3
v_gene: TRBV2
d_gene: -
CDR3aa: ASSDPHGARARGRTDTQY

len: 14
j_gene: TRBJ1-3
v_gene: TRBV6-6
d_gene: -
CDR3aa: ASSYSEVNSGNTIY

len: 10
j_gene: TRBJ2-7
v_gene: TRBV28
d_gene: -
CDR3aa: ASSSIPYEQY

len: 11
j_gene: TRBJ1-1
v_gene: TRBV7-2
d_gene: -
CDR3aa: ASSYTPNTEAF

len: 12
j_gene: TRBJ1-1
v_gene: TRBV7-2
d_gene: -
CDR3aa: ASSLGGLNTEAF

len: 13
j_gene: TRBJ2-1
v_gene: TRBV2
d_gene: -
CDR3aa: ASSVRESSYNEQF

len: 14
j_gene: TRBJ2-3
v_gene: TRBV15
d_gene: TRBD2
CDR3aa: ATSKGGLADTDTQY

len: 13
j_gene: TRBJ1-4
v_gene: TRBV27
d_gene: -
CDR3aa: ASSYRGARSEKLF

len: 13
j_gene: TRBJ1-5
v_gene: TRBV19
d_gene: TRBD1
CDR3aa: ASSSRGLGNQPQH

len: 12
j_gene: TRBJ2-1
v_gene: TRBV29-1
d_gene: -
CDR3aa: SVTEFLSYNEQF

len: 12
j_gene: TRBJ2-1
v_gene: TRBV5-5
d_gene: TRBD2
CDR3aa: ASSATSGHNEQF

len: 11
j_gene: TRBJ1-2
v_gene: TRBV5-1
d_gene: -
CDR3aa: ASSQTPLKSYT

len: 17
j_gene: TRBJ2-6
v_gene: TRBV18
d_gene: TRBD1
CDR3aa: ASSLGQRSLFSGANVLT

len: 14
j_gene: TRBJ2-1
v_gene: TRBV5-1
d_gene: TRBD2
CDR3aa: ASSPEGGASGDEQF

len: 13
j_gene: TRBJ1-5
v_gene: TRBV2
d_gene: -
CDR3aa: ASSGPGGRLQPQH

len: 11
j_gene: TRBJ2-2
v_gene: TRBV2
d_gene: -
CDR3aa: ASSGENTGELF

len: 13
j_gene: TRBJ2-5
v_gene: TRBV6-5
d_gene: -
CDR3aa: ASSPPGLRTETQY

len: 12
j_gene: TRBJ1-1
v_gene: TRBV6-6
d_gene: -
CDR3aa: ASSYLGGNTEAF

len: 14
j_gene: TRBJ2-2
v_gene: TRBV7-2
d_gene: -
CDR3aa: ASSLSGVQNTGELF

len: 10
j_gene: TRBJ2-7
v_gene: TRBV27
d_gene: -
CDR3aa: ATSDRSYEQY

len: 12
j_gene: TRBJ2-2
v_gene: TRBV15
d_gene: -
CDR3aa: ATSRVRGTGELF

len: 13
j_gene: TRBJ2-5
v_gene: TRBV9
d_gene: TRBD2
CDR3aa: ASSVTAGGVETQY

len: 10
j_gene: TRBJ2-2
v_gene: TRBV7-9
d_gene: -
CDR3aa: ASSSVTGELF

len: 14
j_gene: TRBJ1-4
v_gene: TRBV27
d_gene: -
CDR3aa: ASSLSGTITFEKLF

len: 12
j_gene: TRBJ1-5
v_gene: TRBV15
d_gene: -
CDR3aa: ATSSQGQYQPQH